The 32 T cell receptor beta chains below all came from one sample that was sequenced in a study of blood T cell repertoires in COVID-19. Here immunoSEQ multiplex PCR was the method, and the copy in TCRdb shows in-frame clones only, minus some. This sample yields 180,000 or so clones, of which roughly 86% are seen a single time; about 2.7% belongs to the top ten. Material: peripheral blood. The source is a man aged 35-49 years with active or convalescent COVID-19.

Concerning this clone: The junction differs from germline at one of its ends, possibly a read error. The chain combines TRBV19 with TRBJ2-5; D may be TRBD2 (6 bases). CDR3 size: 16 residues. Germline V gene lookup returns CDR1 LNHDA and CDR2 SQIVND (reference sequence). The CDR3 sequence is CASTISAGPSQETQYF. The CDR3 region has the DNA TGTGCCAGTACTATATCTGCGGGACCGAGCCAAGAGACCCAGTACTTC.

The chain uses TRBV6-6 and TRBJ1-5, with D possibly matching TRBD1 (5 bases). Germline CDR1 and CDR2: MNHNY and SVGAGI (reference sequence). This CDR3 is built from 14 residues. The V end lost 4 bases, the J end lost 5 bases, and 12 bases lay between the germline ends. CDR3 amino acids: CASSWSGGDQPQHF. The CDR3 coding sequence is TGTGCCAGCAGTTGGTCGGGGGGAGATCAGCCCCAGCATTTT.

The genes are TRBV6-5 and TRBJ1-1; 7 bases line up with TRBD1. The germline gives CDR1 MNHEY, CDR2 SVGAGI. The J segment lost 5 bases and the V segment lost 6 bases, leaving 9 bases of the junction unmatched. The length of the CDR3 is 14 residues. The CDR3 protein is CASSPRQGGTEAFF. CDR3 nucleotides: TGTGCCAGCAGCCCACGACAGGGTGGGACTGAAGCTTTCTTT.

The CDR3 nucleotides are TGTGCCACCAGCAGAGATCCCCTCAGCTACGAGCAGTACTTC. It is translated as CATSRDPLSYEQYF. V gene TRBV15 combines with J gene TRBJ2-7; D uncertain. V lost 0 bases and J lost 3, with 9 bases in between. The CDR3 spans 14 residues. Germline V CDR1 and CDR2: LNHNV, YYDKDF (reference sequence). The full variable domain, in which reference TRBV15 and TRBJ2-7 provide the parts outside the CDR3, is DAMVIQNPRYQVTQFGKPVTLSCSQTLNHNVMYWYQQKSSQAPKLLFHYYDKDFNNEADTPDNFQSRRPNTSFCFLDIRSPGLGDTAMYLCATSRDPLSYEQYFGPGTRLTVT.

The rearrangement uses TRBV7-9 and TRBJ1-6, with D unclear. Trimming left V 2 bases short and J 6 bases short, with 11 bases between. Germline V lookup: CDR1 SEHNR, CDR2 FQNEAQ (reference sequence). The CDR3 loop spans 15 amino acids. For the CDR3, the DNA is TGTGCCAGCAGCTTACTCCGAGGAGGTAATTCACCCCTCCACTTT. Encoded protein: CASSLLRGGNSPLHF.

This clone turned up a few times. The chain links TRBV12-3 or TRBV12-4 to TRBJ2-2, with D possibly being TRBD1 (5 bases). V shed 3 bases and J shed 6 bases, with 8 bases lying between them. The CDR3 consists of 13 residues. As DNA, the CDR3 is TGTGCCAGCAGTTTGTGGGGCGCCGGGGAGCTGTTTTTT. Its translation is CASSLWGAGELFF.

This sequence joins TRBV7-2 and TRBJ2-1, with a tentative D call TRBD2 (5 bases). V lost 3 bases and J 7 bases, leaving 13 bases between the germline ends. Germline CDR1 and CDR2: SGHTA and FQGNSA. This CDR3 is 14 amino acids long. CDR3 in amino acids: CASSLGRTGNEQFF. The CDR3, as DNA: TGTGCCAGCAGCTTGGGCAGGACGGGGAATGAGCAGTTCTTC.

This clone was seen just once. The CDR3 protein is CASSLGLGTGSYEQYF. The CDR3 DNA is TGCGCCAGCAGCTTGGGCCTCGGGACAGGGTCCTACGAGCAGTACTTC. This chain uses TRBV5-1 with TRBJ2-7; 9 positions match TRBD1. The germline gives CDR1 SGHRS, CDR2 YFSETQ. The V and J ends lost 0 bases and 1 base, in that order; junction bases with no gene match: 5. The CDR3 covers 16 residues.

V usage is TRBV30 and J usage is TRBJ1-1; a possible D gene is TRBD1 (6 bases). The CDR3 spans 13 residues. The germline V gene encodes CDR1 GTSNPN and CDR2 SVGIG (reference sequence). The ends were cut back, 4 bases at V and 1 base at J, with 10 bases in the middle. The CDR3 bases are TGTGCCTGGACCGAGACAGGGAACACTGAAGCTTTCTTT. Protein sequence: CAWTETGNTEAFF. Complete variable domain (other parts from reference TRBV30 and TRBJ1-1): SQTIHQWPATLVQPVGSPLSLECTVEGTSNPNLYWYRQAAGRGLQLLFYSVGIGQISSEVPQNLSASRPQDRQFILSSKKLLLSDSGFYLCAWTETGNTEAFFGQGTRLTVV.

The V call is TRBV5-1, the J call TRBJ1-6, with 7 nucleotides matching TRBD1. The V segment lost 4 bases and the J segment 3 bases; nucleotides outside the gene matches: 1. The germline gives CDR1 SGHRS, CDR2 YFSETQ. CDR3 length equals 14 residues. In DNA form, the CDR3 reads TGCGCCAGCAGCCAGGGGGACTATAATTCACCCCTCCACTTT. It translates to CASSQGDYNSPLHF.

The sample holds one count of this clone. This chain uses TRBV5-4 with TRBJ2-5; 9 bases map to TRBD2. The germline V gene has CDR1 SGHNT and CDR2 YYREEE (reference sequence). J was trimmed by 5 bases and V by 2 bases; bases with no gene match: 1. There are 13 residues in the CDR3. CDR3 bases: TGTGCCAGCAGCTTCACTAGCGGGGAGACCCAGTACTTC. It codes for CASSFTSGETQYF.

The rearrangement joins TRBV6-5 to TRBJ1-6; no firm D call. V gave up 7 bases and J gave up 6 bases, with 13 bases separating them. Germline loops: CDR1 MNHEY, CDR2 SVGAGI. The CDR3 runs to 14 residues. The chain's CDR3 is CASKEGSGNSPLHF. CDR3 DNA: TGTGCCAGCAAGGAGGGTTCGGGTAATTCACCCCTCCACTTT.

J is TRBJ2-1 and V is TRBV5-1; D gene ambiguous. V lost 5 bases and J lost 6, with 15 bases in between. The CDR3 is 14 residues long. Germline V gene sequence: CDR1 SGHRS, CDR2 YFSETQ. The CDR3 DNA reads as TGCGCCAGCAGTCGTATGGCACAGTTCAATGAGCAGTTCTTC. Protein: CASSRMAQFNEQFF.

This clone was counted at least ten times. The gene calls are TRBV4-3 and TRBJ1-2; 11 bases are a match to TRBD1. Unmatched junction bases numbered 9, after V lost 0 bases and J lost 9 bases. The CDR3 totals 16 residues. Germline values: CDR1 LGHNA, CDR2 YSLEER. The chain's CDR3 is CASSQEVRGQGESYTF. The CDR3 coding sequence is TGCGCCAGCAGCCAAGAAGTAAGGGGACAGGGGGAAAGCTACACCTTC.

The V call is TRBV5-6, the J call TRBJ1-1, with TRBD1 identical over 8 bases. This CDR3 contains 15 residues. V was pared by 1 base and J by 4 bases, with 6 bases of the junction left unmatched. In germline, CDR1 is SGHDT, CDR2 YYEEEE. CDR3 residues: CASSLLRGRTTEAFF. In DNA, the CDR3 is TGTGCCAGCAGCTTGCTCAGGGGGCGTACCACTGAAGCTTTCTTT. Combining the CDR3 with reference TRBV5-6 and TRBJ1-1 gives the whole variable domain DAGVTQSPTHLIKTRGQQVTLRCSPKSGHDTVSWYQQALGQGPQFIFQYYEEEERQRGNFPDRFSGHQFPNYSSELNVNALLLGDSALYLCASSLLRGRTTEAFFGQGTRLTVV.

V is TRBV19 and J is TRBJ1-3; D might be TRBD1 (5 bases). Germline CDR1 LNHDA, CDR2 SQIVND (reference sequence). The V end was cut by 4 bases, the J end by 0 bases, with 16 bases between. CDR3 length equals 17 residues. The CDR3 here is CASSTSPTALSGNTIYF. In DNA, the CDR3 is TGTGCCAGTAGTACCTCCCCGACAGCCCTCTCTGGAAACACCATATATTTT.

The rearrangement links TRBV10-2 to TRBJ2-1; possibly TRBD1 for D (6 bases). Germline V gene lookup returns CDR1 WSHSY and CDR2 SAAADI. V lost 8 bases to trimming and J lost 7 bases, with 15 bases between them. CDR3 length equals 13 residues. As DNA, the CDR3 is TGCGCCAGCCGGCAGGGGATTTTGAATGAGCAGTTCTTC. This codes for CASRQGILNEQFF.

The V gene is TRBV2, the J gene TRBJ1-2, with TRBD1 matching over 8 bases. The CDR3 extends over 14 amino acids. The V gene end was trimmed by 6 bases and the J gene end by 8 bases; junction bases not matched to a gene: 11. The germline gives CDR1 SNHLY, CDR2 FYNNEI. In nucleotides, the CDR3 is TGTGCCAGCAGGTGGGGGACGACAGGGGAAGGCTACACCTTC. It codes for CASRWGTTGEGYTF.

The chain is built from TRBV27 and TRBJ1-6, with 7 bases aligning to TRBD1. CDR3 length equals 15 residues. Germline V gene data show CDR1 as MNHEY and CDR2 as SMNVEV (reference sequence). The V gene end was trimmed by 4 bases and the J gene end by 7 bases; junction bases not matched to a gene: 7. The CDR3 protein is CASSYRQGMNSPLHF. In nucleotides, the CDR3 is TGTGCCAGCAGTTACCGACAGGGAATGAATTCACCCCTCCACTTT.

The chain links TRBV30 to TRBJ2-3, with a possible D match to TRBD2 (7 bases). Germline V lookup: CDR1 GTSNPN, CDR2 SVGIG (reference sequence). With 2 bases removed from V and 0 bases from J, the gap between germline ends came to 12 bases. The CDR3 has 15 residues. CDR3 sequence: CAWSRGGGSTDTQYF. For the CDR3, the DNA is TGTGCCTGGAGTCGAGGGGGGGGGAGCACAGATACGCAGTATTTT.

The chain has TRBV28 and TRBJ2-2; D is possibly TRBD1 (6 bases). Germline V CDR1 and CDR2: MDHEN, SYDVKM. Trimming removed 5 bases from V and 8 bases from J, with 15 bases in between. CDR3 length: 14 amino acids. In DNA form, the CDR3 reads TGTGCCAGCAGTCCCGGCCAGGGGCCTGGGGAGCTGTTTTTT. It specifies CASSPGQGPGELFF.

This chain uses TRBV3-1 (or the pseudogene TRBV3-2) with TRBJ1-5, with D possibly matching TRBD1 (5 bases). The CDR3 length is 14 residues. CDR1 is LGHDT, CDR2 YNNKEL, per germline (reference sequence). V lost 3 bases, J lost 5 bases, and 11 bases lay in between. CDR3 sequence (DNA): TGTGCCAGCAGCCAGGGGGGGGGAGATCAGCCCCAGCATTTT. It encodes CASSQGGGDQPQHF.

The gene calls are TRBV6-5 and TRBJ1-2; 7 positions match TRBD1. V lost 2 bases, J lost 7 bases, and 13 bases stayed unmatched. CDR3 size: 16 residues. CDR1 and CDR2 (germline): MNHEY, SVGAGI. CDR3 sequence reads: CASSYTTSPDRSGYTF. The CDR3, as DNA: TGTGCCAGCAGTTACACCACCTCGCCGGACAGGTCTGGCTACACCTTC.

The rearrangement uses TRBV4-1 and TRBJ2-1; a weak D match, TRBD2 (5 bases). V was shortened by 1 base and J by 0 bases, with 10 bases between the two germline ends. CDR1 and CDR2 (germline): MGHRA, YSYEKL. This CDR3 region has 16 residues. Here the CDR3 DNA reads TGCGCCAGCAGCCAAGTAAGTCTAGCCTCCTACAATGAGCAGTTCTTC. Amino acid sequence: CASSQVSLASYNEQFF.

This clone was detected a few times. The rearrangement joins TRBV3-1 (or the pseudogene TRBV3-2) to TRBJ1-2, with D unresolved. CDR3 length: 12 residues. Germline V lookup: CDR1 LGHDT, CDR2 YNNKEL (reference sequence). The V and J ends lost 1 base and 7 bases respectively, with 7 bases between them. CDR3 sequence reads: CASSQGFLGYTF. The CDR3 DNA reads TGTGCCAGCAGCCAAGGTTTTCTTGGCTACACCTTC.

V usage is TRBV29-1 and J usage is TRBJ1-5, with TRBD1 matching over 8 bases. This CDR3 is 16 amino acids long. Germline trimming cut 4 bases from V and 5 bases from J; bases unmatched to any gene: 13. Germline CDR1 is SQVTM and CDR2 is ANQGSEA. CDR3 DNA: TGCAGCGTTGTTTCTGGTACAGGGGGGTCGGATCAGCCCCAGCATTTT. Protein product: CSVVSGTGGSDQPQHF.

The CDR3, as DNA: TGCGCCAGCAGCCAACGACAATCTGGACTCTTGAGCTCTGGAAACACCATATATTTT. It specifies CASSQRQSGLLSSGNTIYF. The V gene is TRBV4-1, the J gene TRBJ1-3; D uncertain. The CDR3 runs 19 residues. Trimming left V 2 bases short and J 0 bases short, with 20 bases between. Per the germline V gene, CDR1 is MGHRA and CDR2 is YSYEKL.

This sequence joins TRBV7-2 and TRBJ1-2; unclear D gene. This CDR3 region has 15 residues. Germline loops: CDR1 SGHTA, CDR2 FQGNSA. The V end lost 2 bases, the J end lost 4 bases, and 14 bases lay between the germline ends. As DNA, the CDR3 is TGTGCCAGCAGCTTAACGGGAGGAATCGGCTATGGCTACACCTTC. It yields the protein CASSLTGGIGYGYTF.

The CDR3, as DNA: TGTGCCAGCAGTGAATATGGGGACAGGGTTGTTTACTATGGCTACACCTTC. This codes for CASSEYGDRVVYYGYTF. The chain couples TRBV6-1 to TRBJ1-2; 9 bases map to TRBD1. The germline CDR1 and CDR2 sequences are MNHNS and SASEGT. V dropped 2 bases and J dropped 3; count of bases not matched to a gene: 10. The CDR3 spans 17 residues.

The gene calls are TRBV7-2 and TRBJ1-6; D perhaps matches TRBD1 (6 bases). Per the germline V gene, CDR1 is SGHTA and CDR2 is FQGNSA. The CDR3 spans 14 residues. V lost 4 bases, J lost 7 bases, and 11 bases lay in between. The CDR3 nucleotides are TGTGCCAGCAGCTCGGACAGAAGAAATTCACCCCTCCACTTT. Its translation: CASSSDRRNSPLHF.

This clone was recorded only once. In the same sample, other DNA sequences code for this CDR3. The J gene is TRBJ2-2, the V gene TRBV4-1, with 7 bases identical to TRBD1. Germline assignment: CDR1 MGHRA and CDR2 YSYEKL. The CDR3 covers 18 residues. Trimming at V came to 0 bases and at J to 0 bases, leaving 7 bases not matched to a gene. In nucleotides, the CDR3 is TGCGCCAGCAGCCAAGAAGGGTGGGACAGATCGAACACCGGGGAGCTGTTTTTT. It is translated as CASSQEGWDRSNTGELFF.

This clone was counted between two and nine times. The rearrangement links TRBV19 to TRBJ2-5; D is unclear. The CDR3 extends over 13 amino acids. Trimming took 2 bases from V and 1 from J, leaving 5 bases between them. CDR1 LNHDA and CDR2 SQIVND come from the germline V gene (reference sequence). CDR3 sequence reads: CASSISGQETQYF. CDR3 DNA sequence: TGTGCCAGTAGTATATCGGGCCAAGAGACCCAGTACTTC.